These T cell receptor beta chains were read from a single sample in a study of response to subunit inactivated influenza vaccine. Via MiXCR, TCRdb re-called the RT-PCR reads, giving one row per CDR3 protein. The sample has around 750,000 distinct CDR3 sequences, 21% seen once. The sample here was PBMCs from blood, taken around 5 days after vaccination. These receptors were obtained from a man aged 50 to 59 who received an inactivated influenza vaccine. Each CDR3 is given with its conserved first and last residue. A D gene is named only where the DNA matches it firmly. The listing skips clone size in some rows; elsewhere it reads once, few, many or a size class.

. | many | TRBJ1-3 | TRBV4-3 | CASSRLGFTGNTIYF | TGCGCCAGCAGCCGTTTAGGGTTTACTGGAAACACCATATATTTT
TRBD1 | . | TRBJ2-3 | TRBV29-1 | CSVDSGGDTDTQYF | TGCAGCGTAGACTCAGGGGGCGACACAGATACGCAGTATTTT
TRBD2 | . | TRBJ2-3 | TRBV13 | CASSLLAEVTDTQYF | TGTGCCAGCAGCTTACTAGCGGAAGTAACAGATACGCAGTATTTT
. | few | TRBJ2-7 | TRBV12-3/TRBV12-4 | CASSPYAGTLSYEQYF | TGTGCCAGCAGTCCGTACGCCGGGACGCTCTCCTACGAGCAGTACTTC
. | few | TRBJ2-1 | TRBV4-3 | CASSQDRSRGATNEQFF | TGCGCCAGCAGCCAAGATCGATCGCGGGGAGCGACAAATGAGCAGTTCTTC
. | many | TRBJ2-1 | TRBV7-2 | CASSLLSAVAGSNEQFF | TGTGCCAGCAGCTTATTGTCGGCCGTAGCTGGTTCGAATGAGCAGTTCTTC
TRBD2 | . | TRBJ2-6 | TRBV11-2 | CATLPGRGGAFGANVLTF | TGTGCCACCCTTCCCGGTCGCGGGGGGGCTTTTGGGGCCAACGTCCTGACTTTC
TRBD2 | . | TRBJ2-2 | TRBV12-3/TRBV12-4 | CASSTGTSLTGELFF | TGTGCCAGCAGCACCGGGACTAGCTTGACCGGGGAGCTGTTTTTT
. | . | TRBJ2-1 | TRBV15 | CATSRAGPYNEQFF | TGTGCCACCAGCAGAGCGGGTCCTTACAATGAGCAGTTCTTC
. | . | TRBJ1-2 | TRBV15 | CATSREVGQLNYGYTF | TGTGCCACCAGCAGGGAGGTAGGGCAGTTAAACTATGGCTACACCTTC
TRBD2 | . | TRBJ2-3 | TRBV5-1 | CASSWEKTSGTADTQYF | TGCGCCAGCAGCTGGGAAAAGACTAGCGGGACCGCAGATACGCAGTATTTT
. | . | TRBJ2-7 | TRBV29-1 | CSVETEYSYEQYF | TGCAGCGTTGAGACGGAATACTCCTACGAGCAGTACTTC
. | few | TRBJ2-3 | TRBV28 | CASRSGGGGSDTQYF | TGTGCCAGCAGAAGTGGAGGCGGTGGTTCAGATACGCAGTATTTT
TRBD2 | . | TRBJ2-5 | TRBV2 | CASSMTPGLAGETQYF | TGTGCCAGCAGCATGACTCCGGGACTAGCGGGAGAGACCCAGTACTTC
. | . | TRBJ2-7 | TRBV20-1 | CSASERQIDEQYF | TGCAGTGCTAGTGAGAGGCAAATCGACGAGCAGTACTTC
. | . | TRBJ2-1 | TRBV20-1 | CSAPDGYSYNEQFF | TGCAGTGCTCCAGACGGGTACTCCTACAATGAGCAGTTCTTC
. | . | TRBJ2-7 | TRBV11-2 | CASSWTTDVEQYF | TGTGCCAGCAGCTGGACGACGGACGTCGAGCAGTACTTC
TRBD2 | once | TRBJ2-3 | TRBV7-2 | CASSLGRGGEPHTQYF | TGTGCCAGCAGCTTAGGGCGGGGGGGCGAACCACATACGCAGTATTTT
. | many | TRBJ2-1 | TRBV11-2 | CASRFSRGEQFF | TGTGCCAGCAGGTTTTCAAGGGGTGAGCAGTTCTTC
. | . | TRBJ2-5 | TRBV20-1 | CSATFPQGRGETQYF | TGCAGTGCTACCTTCCCACAGGGACGGGGAGAGACCCAGTACTTC
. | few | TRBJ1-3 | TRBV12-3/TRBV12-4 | CASSLGGTIYF | TGTGCCAGCAGTTTAGGGGGCACCATATATTTT
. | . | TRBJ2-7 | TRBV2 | CASKGGHRLADHQPYYEQYF | TGTGCCAGCAAGGGGGGACACAGGCTAGCAGACCATCAACCTTACTACGAGCAGTACTTC
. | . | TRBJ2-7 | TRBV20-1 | CSARDRGGQNSYEQYF | TGCAGTGCTAGAGATCGGGGAGGACAGAACTCCTACGAGCAGTACTTC
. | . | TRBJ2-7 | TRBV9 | CASSVGGGSPYEQYF | TGTGCCAGCAGCGTAGGTGGCGGCAGCCCCTACGAGCAGTACTTC
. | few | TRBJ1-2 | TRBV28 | CASSFGGVGYTF | TGTGCCAGCAGTTTTGGAGGGGTTGGCTACACCTTC
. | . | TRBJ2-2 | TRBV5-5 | CASSLEFPNTGELFF | TGTGCCAGCAGTTTAGAGTTCCCCAACACCGGGGAGCTGTTTTTT
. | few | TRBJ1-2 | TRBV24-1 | CATSDTDYGYTF | TGTGCCACCAGTGACACAGACTATGGCTACACCTTC
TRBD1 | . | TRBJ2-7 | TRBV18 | CASSPSTGLDEQYF | TGTGCCAGCTCACCCTCGACAGGGCTCGACGAGCAGTACTTC
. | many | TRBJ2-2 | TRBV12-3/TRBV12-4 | CASSFSPGVTGELFF | TGTGCCAGCAGTTTCAGTCCAGGGGTCACCGGGGAGCTGTTTTTT
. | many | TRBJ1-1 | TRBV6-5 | CASSYSPLGTEAFF | TGTGCCAGCAGTTACTCCCCGCTTGGGACTGAAGCTTTCTTT
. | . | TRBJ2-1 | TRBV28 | CASSGFGRIGFYNEQFF | TGTGCCAGCAGCGGGTTCGGGAGAATCGGTTTCTACAATGAGCAGTTCTTC
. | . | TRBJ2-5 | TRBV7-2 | CASSPGLGRGETQYF | TGTGCCAGCAGCCCCGGTCTGGGGCGGGGAGAGACCCAGTACTTC
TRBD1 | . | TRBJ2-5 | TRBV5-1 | CASSPGQGGTETQYF | TGCGCCAGCAGCCCGGGACAGGGAGGGACAGAGACCCAGTACTTC
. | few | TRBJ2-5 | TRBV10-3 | CAIGGTGRIETQYF | TGTGCCATCGGGGGGACGGGGCGGATAGAGACCCAGTACTTC
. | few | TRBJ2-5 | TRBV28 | CASRSTVPETQYF | TGTGCCAGCAGGTCGACGGTCCCCGAGACCCAGTACTTC
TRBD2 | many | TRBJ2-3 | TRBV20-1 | CSASRTSGRPTDTQYF | TGCAGTGCTTCCCGGACTAGCGGGCGACCCACAGATACGCAGTATTTT
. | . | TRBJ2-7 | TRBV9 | CASSVGLGTTYEQYF | TGTGCCAGCAGCGTAGGTCTCGGGACAACCTACGAGCAGTACTTC
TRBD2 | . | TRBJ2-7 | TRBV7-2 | CASSSQASGSWYEQYF | TGTGCCAGCAGCTCCCAGGCTAGCGGGAGTTGGTACGAGCAGTACTTC
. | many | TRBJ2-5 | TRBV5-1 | CASSEPLKRDGGGETQYF | TGCGCCAGCAGCGAACCCCTTAAACGGGACGGAGGGGGAGAGACCCAGTACTTC